The 20 T cell receptor beta chains listed next were all sequenced from one sample in a study of molecular identifiers for immune sequencing clone quantification (dated by TCRdb to 2017 to 2018). Receptor amplification or capture employed PCR. TCRdb names Illumina HiSeq 4000 as the instrument used. The public reads were run again by TCRdb, first through fastp at Q25 and then through MiXCR, and only productive beta chains were kept. Each record represents a unique CDR3 protein, reported with the most common genes and DNA among its rows. For this sample there are about 640,000 distinct CDR3 sequences; around 20% appear just once. 0.7% to 1% of the sample belongs to the ten largest clones. The source material was naive CD8+ T cells from blood, with Jurkat cell RNA spiked in. The meaning of the sample's cell subset or site label: FACS-sorted CD8+CD4-CCR7+CD45RA+ naive T cells. These receptors came from a human donor in good health. Some libraries in this study had Jurkat cell RNA spiked in.

This clonotype was observed at least ten times. V is TRBV20-1 and J is TRBJ2-4; D remains unclear. The CDR3 consists of 12 residues. CDR1 is DFQATT, CDR2 SNEGSKA, per germline (reference sequence). Trimming stripped 5 bases from V and 7 bases from J, with 12 bases between. CDR3 loop: CSAADYRNIQYF. The CDR3 region has the DNA TGCAGTGCTGCGGATTATCGGAACATTCAGTACTTC.

A word on this clonotype: Likely a read error: the CDR3 ends without its conserved phenylalanine or tryptophan. This chain joins TRBV19 and TRBJ2-2, with 9 positions matching TRBD1. The V segment lost 3 bases and the J segment 1 base; nucleotides outside the gene matches: 0. This CDR3 is 15 amino acids long. Germline CDR1 LNHDA, CDR2 SQIVND (reference sequence). For the CDR3, the DNA is TGTGCCAGTAGTATGGGACAGGGGAACACCGGGGAGCTGTTTTCT. Residues: CASSMGQGNTGELFS.

This clonotype was detected many times. This chain joins TRBV5-1 and TRBJ2-7; 10 bases line up with TRBD1. The CDR3 sequence is 16 residues long. Unmatched junction bases numbered 7, after V lost 1 base and J lost 3 bases. CDR1 and CDR2 (germline): SGHRS, YFSETQ. CDR3 residues: CASSLRMTGGFYEQYF. DNA of the CDR3: TGCGCCAGCAGCTTGAGGATGACAGGGGGCTTCTACGAGCAGTACTTC.

This clonotype appeared many times. The rearrangement uses TRBV6-5 and TRBJ2-2, with TRBD2 identical over 7 bases. Germline lookup yields CDR1 MNHEY and CDR2 SVGAGI. Trimming cost V 5 bases and J 4 bases; bases outside gene matches: 4. This CDR3 contains 14 residues. The CDR3 region is CASSLGEGTGELFF. DNA of the CDR3: TGTGCCAGCAGTCTAGGGGAGGGCACCGGGGAGCTGTTTTTT.

This clonotype was recorded many times. The chain recombines TRBV5-4 with TRBJ2-3; D gene ambiguous. CDR1 SGHNT and CDR2 YYREEE come from the germline V gene (reference sequence). V was shortened by 0 bases and J by 7 bases, with 18 bases between the two germline ends. This CDR3 has 16 amino acids. The CDR3 is CASSLAGYGSENTQYF. In nucleotides, the CDR3 is TGTGCCAGCAGCTTGGCCGGTTATGGCTCAGAAAATACGCAGTATTTT.

This clonotype has at least ten counts. This chain joins TRBV10-3 and TRBJ2-3; possibly TRBD1 for D (6 bases). Germline V gene data show CDR1 as ENHRY and CDR2 as SYGVKD. With 7 bases removed from V and 9 bases from J, the gap between germline ends came to 17 bases. There are 13 residues in the CDR3. Written as DNA, the CDR3 is TGTGCCATCATGATGGGGGCCACGTTAACGCAGTATTTT. Translation: CAIMMGATLTQYF.

Of note for this clonotype: Possible read error: a much larger clone is one base away. V gene TRBV30 combines with J gene TRBJ1-1; TRBD1 might be the D (6 bases). The CDR3 is 12 residues long. Germline V gene lookup returns CDR1 GTSNPN and CDR2 SVGIG (reference sequence). The CDR3 DNA sequence: TGTGCCAGAGAGGGGGGAGACACTGGAGCTTTCTTT. Its protein product is CAREGGDTGAFF.

J is TRBJ2-3 and V is TRBV9; D not certain. Trimming removed 3 bases at V and 4 bases at J, with 12 bases between. Germline CDR1 is SGDLS and CDR2 is YYNGEE. CDR3 length equals 14 residues. CDR3 region: CASSAETIPDTQYF. CDR3 coding DNA: TGTGCCAGCAGCGCAGAAACCATACCAGATACGCAGTATTTT.

The table lists this clonotype with many counts. The chain couples TRBV28 to TRBJ2-3; 9 positions agree with TRBD2. Germline trimming cut 6 bases from V and 6 bases from J; bases unmatched to any gene: 10. The CDR3 extends over 15 amino acids. CDR1 and CDR2 (germline): MDHEN, SYDVKM. The CDR3: CASSLAGQRGDTQYF. The DNA for the CDR3 is TGTGCCAGCAGCCTAGCGGGGCAGAGGGGGGATACGCAGTATTTT. The full variable domain, with the rest looked up from reference TRBV28 and TRBJ2-3, is DVKVTQSSRYLVKRTGEKVFLECVQDMDHENMFWYRQDPGLGLRLIYFSYDVKMKEKGDIPEGYSVSREKKERFSLILESASTNQTSMYLCASSLAGQRGDTQYFGPGTRLTVL.

The sample holds a few counts of this clonotype. The chain combines TRBV29-1 with TRBJ2-7, with D hard to call. The germline V gene encodes CDR1 SQVTM and CDR2 ANQGSEA. CDR3 length: 13 amino acids. V dropped 4 bases and J dropped 2 bases, with 12 bases sitting between them. CDR3 nucleotides: TGCAGCGTTGGAACTACAGAGACCTACGAGCAGTACTTC. Translated: CSVGTTETYEQYF.

This clonotype was counted at least ten times. The rearrangement uses TRBV7-3 and TRBJ1-1, with unresolved D. This CDR3 has 13 amino acids. With 2 bases removed from V and 4 bases from J, the gap between germline ends came to 8 bases. Germline CDR1 reads SGHTA; CDR2 reads FQGTGA. CDR3 in amino acids: CASSLGESTEAFF. For the CDR3, the DNA is TGTGCCAGCAGCTTAGGCGAGAGCACTGAAGCTTTCTTT.

This clonotype occurred many times. The V call is TRBV11-1, the J call TRBJ2-7, with D perhaps matching TRBD2 (5 bases). The CDR3 has 15 residues. The V and J ends lost 5 bases and 0 bases respectively, with 14 bases between them. CDR1 SGHAT and CDR2 FQDESV come from the germline V gene (reference sequence). CDR3 in DNA: TGTGCCAGCAGCGCGTCAGGACTTGTCTCCTACGAGCAGTACTTC. Protein sequence: CASSASGLVSYEQYF.

This clonotype was picked up many times. J is TRBJ1-1 and V is TRBV4-3; D remains ambiguous. The germline V and J ends were trimmed by 0 bases and 3 bases, with 17 bases remaining between them. Looked up from germline, CDR1 is LGHNA and CDR2 is YSLEER. The CDR3 spans 17 residues. The CDR3 nucleotides read TGCGCCAGCAGCCAAGACACCTTATCTCTATCACACACTGAAGCTTTCTTT. Its translation is CASSQDTLSLSHTEAFF.

This clonotype was observed a few times. This chain uses TRBV19 with TRBJ1-5; no definite D call. The germline V gene has CDR1 LNHDA and CDR2 SQIVND (reference sequence). V lost 7 bases and J 7 bases, leaving 17 bases between the germline ends. The CDR3 contains 14 residues. CDR3 DNA: TGTGCCAGTACCCTACACGGAATGGGACAGCCCCAGCATTTT. It specifies CASTLHGMGQPQHF.

Note on this clonotype: This could be a read error, since a much larger clone is one nucleotide away. V and J are TRBV20-1 and TRBJ2-7, with D possibly TRBD2 on 5 matching bases. The length of the CDR3 is 13 residues. Per germline, CDR1 DFQATT and CDR2 SNEGSKA (reference sequence). CDR3 DNA sequence: TGCAGTGCTAGGAACGGGGAATACTACGAGCGGTACTTC. Protein product: CSARNGEYYERYF.

This clonotype was seen repeatedly, ten times or more. The chain is built from TRBV7-9 and TRBJ2-7, with 8 bases matching TRBD2. The CDR3 consists of 14 residues. V shed 2 bases, J shed 4 bases, and the junction held 4 bases outside the gene matches. Germline CDR1 and CDR2: SEHNR and FQNEAQ (reference sequence). The CDR3 loop reads CASSLSGSGYEQYF. The CDR3 coding sequence is TGTGCCAGCAGCTTAAGCGGGAGTGGATACGAGCAGTACTTC.

Comment on this clonotype: One end of the junction varies from germline; a read error may be responsible. The CDR3 nucleotides read TGTGCCAGCTGCTTCACAGGGAACACTGAAGCTTTCTTT. It translates to CASCFTGNTEAFF. This chain joins TRBV13 and TRBJ1-1; D may be TRBD1 (5 bases). This CDR3 has 13 residues. Germline lookup yields CDR1 PRHDT and CDR2 FYEKMQ (reference sequence).

This clonotype was detected many times. The chain employs TRBV6-5 and TRBJ2-3; TRBD1 aligns across 10 bases. The V segment lost 5 bases and the J segment 4 bases; nucleotides outside the gene matches: 6. CDR1 and CDR2 (germline): MNHEY, SVGAGI. The CDR3 is 15 residues long. CDR3 in DNA: TGTGCCAGCAGTCCCCGGGACAGGGGCCCAGATACGCAGTATTTT. It encodes CASSPRDRGPDTQYF.

This clonotype was picked up a small number of times. This rearrangement joins TRBV27 to TRBJ2-7, with 10 nucleotides matching TRBD2. CDR3 length: 14 amino acids. Germline values: CDR1 MNHEY, CDR2 SMNVEV (reference sequence). J was trimmed by 6 bases and V by 5 bases; bases with no gene match: 7. CDR3 protein: CASSPGLALGEQYF. In nucleotides, the CDR3 is TGTGCCAGCAGTCCGGGACTAGCGTTAGGCGAGCAGTACTTC.

This clonotype was observed many times. The chain joins TRBV20-1 to TRBJ2-3, with 9 bases that match TRBD2. Germline assignment: CDR1 DFQATT and CDR2 SNEGSKA (reference sequence). V gave up 3 bases and J gave up 6 bases; unmatched junction bases: 7. The CDR3 has 14 amino acids. CDR3 coding DNA: TGCAGTGCTAGTTTAGCGGGAGTTCGCGATACGCAGTATTTT. It codes for CSASLAGVRDTQYF.